This T cell receptor (beta chain) was retrieved from a study of blood T cell repertoires in COVID-19 (dated by TCRdb to between 2020 and 2021). About the full investigation: Samples from collaborators originated in the United States, Italy and Spain and spanned both the acute and convalescent phases of COVID-19. The material from the prospective study consisted of cDNA or gDNA derived from T cells, B-cell-depleted T cells, or PBMCs. Subjects who had been exposed to COVID-19, were actively infected with it, or had recovered from it provided the deeply sampled blood TCRbeta repertoires that made up the dataset. The repertoires were made available in a free public database intended to serve as a resource for research on the immune response to SARS-CoV-2. The samples were drawn from two sources: the first 160 participants of the ongoing ImmuneRACE study, and over 950 subjects contributed by 6 global collaborators. Sample metadata almost always included a de-identified subject ID, COVID-19 status, age in years and sex. Where available, HLA class I and class II types were taken from metadata supplied by the sample provider and were not determined by assay-based typing. The full study reports these points: The quantity of clinical and demographic metadata differed by source and by participant and was supplied without curation.

Cut back by 2 bases and 6 bases, the V and J ends lie 9 bases apart. CDR1 and CDR2, looked up from the germline V gene, are MDHEN and SYDVKM. From its cysteine to its phenylalanine, the CDR3 spans 13 amino acids. The retained sequence is limited to the CDR3, 39 bases, with the frame set at the first base. TCRbeta CDR3 regions were amplified from genomic DNA by means of the immunoSEQ Assay, a bias-controlled multiplex PCR. The paper's data handling went like this. Nucleated cell counts per sample were estimated from amplification of reference gene primers within the assay. Sequence reads were collapsed and filtered to measure the absolute abundance of every unique TCRbeta CDR3 rearrangement. Productive Simpson clonality was computed per sample as the square root of Simpson's diversity index over productive rearrangements. Imported from immuneACCESS, the table was reduced by TCRdb to in-frame sequences with V and J called. These copies leave out some clones; in studies compared against another copy, an unresolved V gene accounts for under half, and the cause of the remainder is not known. The V and J calls and the clone size are those of that table, but D and trimming were determined from the DNA. A total of approximately 37,000 clones appear in this sample, around 90% of them only once. The top ten clones comprise under 25% of the sample.

This clone was seen repeatedly, ten times or more. Its target antigen remains unknown. Base qualities are not recorded, but no much larger clone differs from it by a single base. Collaborating institutions collected whole blood in K2EDTA tubes following their own protocols. For TCRbeta analysis, collaborator samples were shipped as frozen whole blood, as isolated PBMCs, or as DNA extracted from either sample type. The rearrangement combines TRBV28 with TRBJ2-3; the D gene cannot be named for sure. Source material: peripheral blood. This TCR came from a man aged 50 or older with active COVID-19. Here the CDR3 is given as CASSLDGGDTQYF. The bases read TGTGCCAGCAGTTTAGACGGCGGCGATACGCAGTATTTT.